The 23 T cell receptor beta chains in this list originate from one sample, sequenced in a study of cytomegalovirus exposure and HLA in healthy donors. Amplification used 60 Vbeta primers and 13 Jbeta primers. The data were produced by immunoSEQ multiplex PCR, yet TCRdb's version contains in-frame clones alone and is incomplete. The data include about 48,000 clones; the top ten clones carry 6% to 7%. Sequencing was done on a sample of PBMCs. Receptor source: a male donor in good health and CMV-seropositive.

The chain carries TRBV7-8 and TRBJ1-2; the D gene is possibly TRBD1 (6 bases). This CDR3 is 13 amino acids long. Germline V gene sequence: CDR1 SGHVS, CDR2 FQNEAQ. V dropped 4 bases and J dropped 1 base, with 7 bases sitting between them. The CDR3 DNA reads TGTGCCAGCAGCTCGGACAGTAACTATGGCTACACCTTC. Protein: CASSSDSNYGYTF.

The chain carries TRBV2 and TRBJ2-1; 8 bases match TRBD2. This CDR3 has 14 residues. CDR1 is SNHLY, CDR2 FYNNEI, per germline. With V trimmed by 10 bases and J by 6 bases, 11 bases remained unmatched. CDR3 nucleotides: TGTGCCACCCTCGGCGGCGCGGGGGGCAATGAGCAGTTCTTC. Translated, it gives CATLGGAGGNEQFF.

The CDR3 DNA reads as TGTGCCAGCATCGCGGGACTAGCTCCAGATACGCAGTATTTT. Translating it yields CASIAGLAPDTQYF. J is TRBJ2-3 and V is TRBV2; TRBD2 matches at 9 bases. CDR1 SNHLY and CDR2 FYNNEI come from the germline V gene. J gave up 4 bases and V 7 bases, and 6 bases lay outside the gene matches. CDR3 length: 14 amino acids. Supplemented by reference TRBV2 and TRBJ2-3, the full variable domain reads EPEVTQTPSHQVTQMGQEVILRCVPISNHLYFYWYRQILGQKVEFLVSFYNNEISEKSEIFDDQFSVERPDGSNFTLKIRSTKLEDSAMYFCASIAGLAPDTQYFGPGTRLTVL.

CDR3 sequence (DNA): TGTGCCAGCCAGGGTGCCGGGGAGCTGTTTTTT. Its translation is CASQGAGELFF. This sequence joins TRBV25-1 and TRBJ2-2; D may be TRBD1 (5 bases). Germline assignment: CDR1 MGHDK and CDR2 SYGVNS. The CDR3 has 11 residues. Deletions cut 8 bases from V and 6 bases from J, with 7 bases between.

The V gene is TRBV4-3, the J gene TRBJ1-5, with 7 bases identical to TRBD1. Germline V gene lookup returns CDR1 LGHNA and CDR2 YSLEER. The V gene end was trimmed by 4 bases and the J gene end by 0 bases; junction bases not matched to a gene: 6. The CDR3 is made up of 16 amino acids. CDR3 in DNA: TGCGCCAGCAGCCCAACACAGGGGTATAGCAATCAGCCCCAGCATTTT. The encoded protein is CASSPTQGYSNQPQHF.

The V gene is TRBV11-3, the J gene TRBJ2-7, with D possibly being TRBD2 (5 bases). V was pared by 5 bases and J by 6 bases, with 14 bases between. Germline assignment: CDR1 SGHNT and CDR2 YENEEA. The CDR3 covers 13 residues. The CDR3 here is CASSPGIFGEQYF. The CDR3 DNA sequence: TGTGCCAGCAGCCCCGGGATTTTCGGCGAGCAGTACTTC.

The rearrangement joins TRBV7-2 to TRBJ1-2, with 10 bases fitting TRBD1. The germline V gene has CDR1 SGHTA and CDR2 FQGNSA. This CDR3 comprises 15 residues. Trimming at V came to 4 bases and at J to 4 bases, leaving 6 bases not matched to a gene. CDR3 bases: TGTGCCAGCAGCTACGGGGGACAGGGGCCCTATGGCTACACCTTC. It encodes CASSYGGQGPYGYTF.

The V and J genes are TRBV30 and TRBJ2-1, with 9 bases aligning to TRBD1. Germline CDR1 is GTSNPN and CDR2 is SVGIG (reference sequence). V was clipped by 3 bases and J by 9 bases; unmatched bases: 3. The CDR3 is 12 amino acids. CDR3 sequence (DNA): TGTGCCTGGAGGGGACAGGGTACTGAGCAGTTCTTC. It codes for CAWRGQGTEQFF. The variable domain in full, completed from reference TRBV30 and TRBJ2-1, reads SQTIHQWPATLVQPVGSPLSLECTVEGTSNPNLYWYRQAAGRGLQLLFYSVGIGQISSEVPQNLSASRPQDRQFILSSKKLLLSDSGFYLCAWRGQGTEQFFGPGTRLTVL.

The chain is built from TRBV6-5 and TRBJ1-5, with TRBD1 as a possible D gene (6 bases). The CDR3 runs to 16 residues. Germline CDR1 MNHEY, CDR2 SVGAGI. V lost 2 bases and J lost 1, with 12 bases in between. CDR3 residues: CASSYGTRGSNQPQHF. DNA of the CDR3: TGTGCCAGCAGTTACGGGACTAGGGGGAGCAATCAGCCCCAGCATTTT.

With regard to this clone: At one boundary the junction diverges from the germline segment, which might be a read error. Within the sample, other DNA sequences also encode this same CDR3. The rearrangement uses TRBV7-3 and TRBJ2-1, with D possibly TRBD1 on 6 matching bases. CDR3 length equals 13 residues. The germline V gene has CDR1 SGHTA and CDR2 FQGTGA. CDR3 amino acids: CASSADRRDEQFF. The DNA of the CDR3 is TGTGCTAGCAGCGCGGACAGAAGGGATGAGCAGTTCTTC.

This chain uses TRBV9 with TRBJ2-2; D might be TRBD2 (6 bases). The V end lost 6 bases, the J end lost 2 bases, and 20 bases lay between the germline ends. This CDR3 is built from 17 residues. Germline V CDR1 and CDR2: SGDLS, YYNGEE. The DNA for the CDR3 is TGTGCCAGCAATCCCGGGACCGGCGGGGCAAACACCGGGGAGCTGTTTTTT. It translates to CASNPGTGGANTGELFF.

The chain is built from TRBV6-6 and TRBJ1-1; the D is unclear. The CDR3 totals 16 residues. V dropped 0 bases and J dropped 0 bases, with 11 bases sitting between them. CDR1 and CDR2 from the germline V gene are MNHNY and SVGAGI (reference sequence). This CDR3 reads CASSYSKRTMNTEAFF. The CDR3 bases are TGTGCCAGCAGTTACTCGAAGAGAACCATGAACACTGAAGCTTTCTTT.

The chain couples TRBV2 to TRBJ2-7, with 12 bases that match TRBD2. In germline, CDR1 is SNHLY, CDR2 FYNNEI. The CDR3 contains 15 residues. Losses at the gene ends were 3 bases for V and 9 bases for J; bases not matched to a gene: 9. DNA of the CDR3: TGTGCCAGCAGTGAGCGTTCTAGCGGGGGGGCGCGGCAGTACTTC. Amino acids: CASSERSSGGARQYF.

The chain recombines TRBV5-1 with TRBJ2-2; no clear D. CDR3 size: 15 residues. V dropped 4 bases and J dropped 2 bases, with 12 bases sitting between them. Germline CDR1 and CDR2: SGHRS and YFSETQ. CDR3 sequence (DNA): TGCGCCAGCAGCCCCCTCGAGTTTAACACCGGGGAGCTGTTTTTT. Translated, it gives CASSPLEFNTGELFF.

V is TRBV13 and J is TRBJ1-4, with D unresolved. Per germline, CDR1 PRHDT and CDR2 FYEKMQ (reference sequence). This CDR3 contains 12 residues. The V and J ends lost 5 bases and 4 bases respectively, with 5 bases between them. CDR3 protein: CASSGRNEKLFF. The CDR3 bases are TGTGCCAGCAGCGGGCGTAATGAAAAACTGTTTTTT.

The chain is built from TRBV20-1 and TRBJ1-1; the D gene is possibly TRBD1 (6 bases). Germline lookup yields CDR1 DFQATT and CDR2 SNEGSKA (reference sequence). The germline V and J ends were trimmed by 5 bases and 4 bases, with 8 bases remaining between them. There are 11 residues in the CDR3. CDR3: CSAPGVTEAFF. The CDR3 DNA is TGCAGTGCTCCAGGGGTCACTGAAGCTTTCTTT.

The rearrangement joins TRBV7-3 to TRBJ2-1; TRBD2 might be the D (5 bases). Trimming removed 3 bases at V and 6 bases at J, with 9 bases between. Looked up from germline, CDR1 is SGHTA and CDR2 is FQGTGA. This CDR3 contains 13 residues. CDR3 amino acids: CASSFGVGNEQFF. Written as DNA, the CDR3 is TGTGCCAGCAGCTTCGGGGTCGGCAATGAGCAGTTCTTC.

V usage is TRBV7-9 and J usage is TRBJ1-4; D possibly corresponds to TRBD1 (5 bases). Deletions cut 5 bases from V and 10 bases from J, with 17 bases between. Germline V lookup: CDR1 SEHNR, CDR2 FQNEAQ (reference sequence). The CDR3 is 14 residues long. In DNA, the CDR3 is TGTGCCAGCAGCGCCGACAGATCCACGGGAAAACTGTTTTTT. This encodes CASSADRSTGKLFF. Using reference TRBV7-9 and TRBJ1-4 for the parts outside the CDR3, the full variable domain is DTGVSQNPRHKITKRGQNVTFRCDPISEHNRLYWYRQTLGQGPEFLTYFQNEAQLEKSRLLSDRFSAERPKGSFSTLEIQRTEQGDSAMYLCASSADRSTGKLFFGSGTQLSVL.

This chain uses TRBV7-2 with TRBJ2-5; D not certain. Trimming removed 3 bases at V and 5 bases at J, with 4 bases between. Germline CDR1 is SGHTA and CDR2 is FQGNSA. There are 11 residues in the CDR3. CDR3: CASSFGETQYF. The CDR3 DNA is TGTGCCAGCAGCTTCGGGGAGACCCAGTACTTC.

This rearrangement joins TRBV27 to TRBJ1-2, with TRBD1 identical over 7 bases. The CDR3 loop spans 13 amino acids. Trimming cost V 4 bases and J 5 bases; bases outside gene matches: 4. Germline CDR1 is MNHEY and CDR2 is SMNVEV (reference sequence). The CDR3 sequence: CASSSRDSYGYTF. The CDR3 DNA reads TGTGCCAGCAGTTCCCGGGACAGTTATGGCTACACCTTC.

The chain employs TRBV2 and TRBJ2-3, with 8 positions matching TRBD2. Trimming removed 1 base from V and 10 bases from J; junction bases left unmatched: 19. The CDR3 consists of 18 residues. Germline V gives CDR1 SNHLY, CDR2 FYNNEI. The CDR3 here is CASSEVGRGVAGQMAQYF. The DNA for the CDR3 is TGTGCCAGCAGTGAAGTTGGGAGGGGTGTAGCGGGGCAAATGGCGCAGTATTTT.

The V gene is TRBV9, the J gene TRBJ2-1; D is perhaps TRBD2 (6 bases). V lost 0 bases to trimming and J lost 5 bases, with 24 bases between them. The germline V gene encodes CDR1 SGDLS and CDR2 YYNGEE. The CDR3 has 19 amino acids. The chain's CDR3 is CASSVALRGGGVRDNEQFF. Here the CDR3 DNA reads TGTGCCAGCAGCGTAGCTCTGCGGGGCGGAGGGGTTCGTGACAATGAGCAGTTCTTC.

The rearrangement uses TRBV19 and TRBJ2-1, with 10 bases identical to TRBD2. CDR3 size: 17 residues. V gave up 7 bases and J gave up 3 bases; unmatched junction bases: 12. Germline CDR1 and CDR2: LNHDA and SQIVND (reference sequence). CDR3 DNA sequence: TGTGCCAGTAAGGGGGCGGCTAGCGGGGGAGACTACAATGAGCAGTTCTTC. Residues: CASKGAASGGDYNEQFF.